This T cell receptor beta chain comes out of a study of TIL therapy for anti-PD-1-resistant metastatic lung cancer. Background on the study: Progressing patients received lymphodepletion, expanded TIL infusion and IL-2. Study-wide results and limits: This highly selected cohort may not generalize to typical lung cancer patients.

V dropped 6 bases and J dropped 3; count of bases not matched to a gene: 3. CDR1 and CDR2 (germline): SEHNR, FQNEAQ (reference sequence). The CDR3 is 14 residues long. With respect to this clone: Its antigen is unidentified.

Time point: pre-treatment sample, taken before nivolumab and TIL therapy. Enrollment ran from 2017 to early 2020. Sequencing used immunoSEQ v3. Libraries were sequenced to 2 million to 2.5 million read pairs (survey) or roughly 5-6.5 million (deep). Clones were read by immunoSEQ multiplex PCR, and TCRdb kept only the in-frame ones, dropping some. The repertoire consists of more than 45,000 clones, with roughly 70% occurring once and the leading ten covering about 2%. The input for sequencing was blood, taken at baseline. The chain uses TRBV7-9 and TRBJ2-3; 10 bases align to TRBD2. The source is a person aged 25-79 years with non-small cell lung cancer. CDR3 region: CASSSGGSTDTQYF. The DNA of the CDR3 is TGTGCCAGCAGTAGCGGGGGGTCAACAGATACGCAGTATTTT.